This entry is about one T cell receptor (beta chain). Its specificity is not known. This entry is derived from a study of blood T cells in healthy people across ages. Background on the study: Using template switching, researchers captured about one barcoded beta molecule for each two T cells.

Combining a sample-barcoded 5' primer with a J-beta primer mix, a second PCR ran for about 7 to 12 cycles. From the 5' RACE reads, TCRdb called clonotypes with MiXCR, one entry per CDR3 protein. The sample lists about 580,000 distinct CDR3 sequences; roughly 48% were seen once. Study results and limitations: Estimates of total diversity, which came from one million sequenced T cells, were considered to be underestimates. Significant beta diversity loss was already apparent by age approximately 40, declining roughly linearly.

V gave up 5 bases and J gave up 13 bases; unmatched junction bases: 10. The CDR3 spans 14 residues. Germline V gene sequence: CDR1 MNHEY, CDR2 SVGAGI. About 10 milliliters of peripheral blood were drawn from each donor into EDTA-treated tubes. The chain couples TRBV6-5 to TRBJ2-4; TRBD2 matches 11 bases. Sequencing was performed on blood. This clonotype originated in a man at least 80 years old in good health. The CDR3 bases are TGTGCCAGCAGTCCTAGCGGGAGGTACAATGAGCAGTACTTC. Its translation is CASSPSGRYNEQYF.